A selection of T cell receptor beta chains follows, all from one sample in a study of T cells in Graves' hyperthyroidism and ophthalmopathy. TCRdb redid the calling of the multiplex PCR reads with MiXCR, one entry per CDR3 protein. Altogether approximately 590,000 distinct CDR3 sequences are present, approximately 14% being singletons, with the ten largest covering roughly 7.3%. Material for sequencing was blood. These receptors all stem from a woman aged 25 to 39 with Graves' hyperthyroidism. Both conserved end residues are part of each CDR3. Not all rows give a size; the values are once, few, many and, for expanded clones, a class.

abundance: once; j_gene: TRBJ2-2; v_gene: TRBV6-4; CDR3aa: CASSVLAGEAAGELFF
abundance: many; j_gene: TRBJ2-1; v_gene: TRBV27; CDR3aa: CASIPMGQTYNEQFF
abundance: many; j_gene: TRBJ2-5; v_gene: TRBV11-2; CDR3aa: CASSATAGVETQYF
abundance: few; j_gene: TRBJ2-5; v_gene: TRBV5-1; CDR3aa: CASSHVGPRQETQYF
abundance: many; j_gene: TRBJ2-1; v_gene: TRBV5-1; CDR3aa: CASSLGLAGLSYNEQFF
abundance: many; j_gene: TRBJ2-3; v_gene: TRBV28; CDR3aa: CASSPSGEGGTDTQYF
abundance: many; j_gene: TRBJ2-7; v_gene: TRBV7-2; CDR3aa: CASSLDVGGVGYEQYF
abundance: many; j_gene: TRBJ1-5; v_gene: TRBV20-1; CDR3aa: CSASALSNQPQHF
abundance: NA; j_gene: TRBJ2-1; v_gene: TRBV7-9; CDR3aa: CASRSADDEQFF
abundance: NA; j_gene: TRBJ2-1; v_gene: TRBV10-3; CDR3aa: CAISESPLAGGGNEQFF
abundance: once; j_gene: TRBJ2-7; v_gene: TRBV10-2; CDR3aa: CASSTDRGNEQYF
abundance: NA; j_gene: TRBJ2-3; v_gene: TRBV28; CDR3aa: CASSIGQGAVDTQYF
abundance: NA; j_gene: TRBJ2-1; v_gene: TRBV19; CDR3aa: CARGAGGEQFF
abundance: many; j_gene: TRBJ2-1; v_gene: TRBV5-6; CDR3aa: CASSLAGGTALLDEQFF
abundance: many; j_gene: TRBJ2-1; v_gene: TRBV30; CDR3aa: CAWSFLVEHNEQFF
abundance: NA; j_gene: TRBJ2-2; v_gene: TRBV19; CDR3aa: CASSIGGLAGAHTGELFF
abundance: many; j_gene: TRBJ2-7; v_gene: TRBV11-2; CDR3aa: CASSLGGTSGTYEQYF
abundance: NA; j_gene: TRBJ2-3; v_gene: TRBV27; CDR3aa: CATMNSGDMTDTQYF
abundance: NA; j_gene: TRBJ1-5; v_gene: TRBV29-1; CDR3aa: CSVEGQPGQPQHF
abundance: NA; j_gene: TRBJ2-7; v_gene: TRBV28; CDR3aa: CASSSPSGSNEQYF
abundance: few; j_gene: TRBJ2-1; v_gene: TRBV9; CDR3aa: CASSPLRRASAYNEQFF
abundance: many; j_gene: TRBJ2-7; v_gene: TRBV28; CDR3aa: CASKKQPAEQYF
abundance: few; j_gene: TRBJ2-1; v_gene: TRBV4-2; CDR3aa: CASSQGLSGEQFF
abundance: few; j_gene: TRBJ2-5; v_gene: TRBV20-1; CDR3aa: CSARSRVYQETQYF
abundance: many; j_gene: TRBJ2-1; v_gene: TRBV7-3; CDR3aa: CASSLAGGLYNEQFF
abundance: many; j_gene: TRBJ2-2; v_gene: TRBV27; CDR3aa: CASSLPGQGKLFF
abundance: few; j_gene: TRBJ2-4; v_gene: TRBV2; CDR3aa: CASKALAKNIQYF